These 13 T cell receptor beta chains share one sample of origin, sequenced in a study of shared clonotypes between healthy human individuals. Sequencing used immunoSEQ multiplex PCR; TCRdb keeps in-frame clones, though not all of them. The sample shows around 1.6 million clones, roughly 98% of them seen only once. Sequenced sample: naive CD4+ T cells sorted from blood. Subset denoted: CD45RA+ positively selected. The source of these receptors is a young man in good health.

The chain recombines TRBV28 with TRBJ1-2, with TRBD1 matching over 8 bases. The ends lost 5 bases at V and 2 bases at J; junction bases unmatched: 13. The germline CDR1 and CDR2 sequences are MDHEN and SYDVKM. The CDR3 extends over 17 amino acids. CDR3 amino acids: CASSKKDRARVNYGYTF. CDR3 DNA: TGTGCCAGCAGTAAAAAGGACAGGGCTCGTGTGAACTATGGCTACACCTTC.

The chain employs TRBV18 and TRBJ1-2, with a weak D call TRBD1 (5 bases). The CDR3 spans 14 residues. The germline CDR1 and CDR2 sequences are KGHSH and LQKENI. V was clipped by 5 bases and J by 6 bases, with 16 bases between them. The CDR3 DNA is TGTGCCAGCTCAAACCTATTGGGGGACCATGGCTACACCTTC. Residues: CASSNLLGDHGYTF.

This chain joins TRBV9 and TRBJ2-1, with TRBD2 matching 11 bases. This CDR3 is 20 amino acids long. Germline V gives CDR1 SGDLS, CDR2 YYNGEE. With 0 bases clipped from V and 1 base from J, the junction kept 12 bases outside the gene matches. CDR3 loop: CASSVAPGNSGRESYNEQFF. CDR3 sequence (DNA): TGTGCCAGCAGCGTAGCCCCCGGGAATAGCGGGAGGGAGTCCTACAATGAGCAGTTCTTC.

The chain joins TRBV15 to TRBJ1-3; TRBD1 is a possible D gene (5 bases). Trimming removed 5 bases from V and 3 bases from J, with 17 bases in between. This CDR3 is built from 16 residues. Germline V gene lookup returns CDR1 LNHNV and CDR2 YYDKDF (reference sequence). The CDR3 loop is CATSPIAGGYGNTIYF. In DNA, the CDR3 is TGTGCCACCAGCCCTATCGCGGGGGGGTATGGAAACACCATATATTTT.

This rearrangement joins TRBV7-8 to TRBJ2-1; TRBD2 matches 7 bases. The V segment lost 0 bases and the J segment 4 bases; nucleotides outside the gene matches: 6. The CDR3 runs 16 residues. Germline V gives CDR1 SGHVS, CDR2 FQNEAQ. The CDR3 DNA reads as TGTGCCAGCAGCTTAGCTGGCGGGAGAGGATACAATGAGCAGTTCTTC. This gives the protein CASSLAGGRGYNEQFF.

The CDR3 DNA is TGCAGCGTTGGGACGGGGCCAGATACGCAGTATTTT. Translation gives CSVGTGPDTQYF. J is TRBJ2-3 and V is TRBV29-1; D possibly matches TRBD1 or TRBD2 (5 bases each). This CDR3 has 12 amino acids. Germline V gene lookup returns CDR1 SQVTM and CDR2 ANQGSEA. V was trimmed by 4 bases and J by 4 bases, leaving 9 bases between them.

The chain uses TRBV7-4 and TRBJ1-3; the D is unclear. V lost 5 bases, J lost 8 bases, and 16 bases lay in between. This CDR3 contains 14 residues. CDR1 SGHVT and CDR2 SQSDAQ come from the germline V gene. The CDR3 reads CASSPGLILDTIYF. The DNA for the CDR3 is TGTGCCAGCAGCCCTGGGCTCATACTAGACACCATATATTTT.

The V and J genes are TRBV5-1 and TRBJ2-5, with D perhaps matching TRBD2 (6 bases). CDR3 length equals 13 residues. Germline V CDR1 and CDR2: SGHRS, YFSETQ. Between the trimmed V and J ends, which lost 7 bases and 5 bases, there was a span of 15 bases. CDR3 nucleotide sequence: TGCGCCAGCGGCCACGGGGGTGAGGAGACCCAGTACTTC. It yields the protein CASGHGGEETQYF.

The rearrangement links TRBV7-8 to TRBJ2-7, with TRBD2 matching over 9 bases. V dropped 4 bases and J dropped 2; count of bases not matched to a gene: 6. CDR3 size: 15 residues. CDR1 is SGHVS and CDR2 is FQNEAQ in the germline V gene. The CDR3 loop is CASSSLAGSTYEQYF. In nucleotides, the CDR3 is TGTGCCAGCAGCTCTCTAGCGGGAAGCACCTACGAGCAGTACTTC. Full variable domain (remainder filled in from reference TRBV7-8 and TRBJ2-7): GAGVSQSPRYKVAKRGQDVALRCDPISGHVSLFWYQQALGQGPEFLTYFQNEAQLDKSGLPSDRFFAERPEGSVSTLKIQRTQQEDSAVYLCASSSLAGSTYEQYFGPGTRLTVT.

This clone was observed a handful of times. This chain connects TRBV6-1 to TRBJ2-7; 7 positions agree with TRBD1. The CDR3 contains 13 residues. Germline CDR1 reads MNHNS; CDR2 reads SASEGT. V shed 5 bases and J 2 bases; nucleotides not matched to a gene: 3. The CDR3 region is CASSIDRAYEQYF. CDR3 sequence (DNA): TGTGCCAGCAGTATTGACAGGGCCTACGAGCAGTACTTC.

The rearrangement links TRBV5-4 to TRBJ2-2; D gene uncertain. CDR3 length: 15 residues. CDR1 and CDR2 from the germline V gene are SGHNT and YYREEE (reference sequence). Between the trimmed V and J ends, which lost 4 bases and 4 bases, there was a span of 14 bases. CDR3: CASSPYRMGTGELFF. CDR3 in DNA: TGTGCCAGCAGCCCCTACCGGATGGGCACCGGGGAGCTGTTTTTT.

CDR3 coding DNA: TGTGCCAGCTCACCACTGGAGGCACAGGCTTTTGGAAACACCATATATTTT. Protein: CASSPLEAQAFGNTIYF. The chain has TRBV18 and TRBJ1-3; D possibly corresponds to TRBD1 (5 bases). CDR1 is KGHSH and CDR2 is LQKENI in the germline V gene. There are 17 residues in the CDR3. Trimming left V 1 base short and J 3 bases short, with 16 bases between.

The chain joins TRBV10-1 to TRBJ2-3; maybe TRBD2 (6 bases). Germline V gene lookup returns CDR1 WNHNN and CDR2 SYGVQD (reference sequence). The CDR3 is 15 amino acids. Trimming pared 0 bases from V and 7 bases from J, leaving 14 bases between. CDR3: CASSESGPRGNTQYF. CDR3 nucleotides: TGCGCCAGCAGTGAGTCGGGACCCCGGGGGAATACGCAGTATTTT.